The 21 T cell receptor beta chains below come from one sample, sequenced in a study of identical twins. One entry per CDR3 protein results from TCRdb running MiXCR on the 5' RACE reads. This sample yields 300,000 to 350,000 distinct CDR3 sequences, of which 12% are seen a single time; roughly 7.8% belongs to the top ten. These sequences were also reported in another study, on yellow fever vaccine responses in identical twins.

The sequenced material came from CD8+ T cells sorted from blood. The receptors were gathered from a woman under 30 in good health.

The genes are TRBV7-6 and TRBJ2-1; D might be TRBD2 (6 bases). The CDR3 is 16 amino acids. V gave up 4 bases and J gave up 2 bases, with 15 bases separating them. CDR1 is SGHVS and CDR2 is FNYEAQ in the germline V gene. The CDR3 DNA reads as TGTGCCAGCAGCTCTCTCGCTAGCGAGCCCTACAATGAGCAGTTCTTC. It is translated as CASSSLASEPYNEQFF.

The J gene is TRBJ1-3, the V gene TRBV18, with 9 bases that match TRBD1. Germline CDR1 reads KGHSH; CDR2 reads LQKENI. The CDR3 totals 16 residues. After removal of 0 bases from V and 0 bases from J, the junction contained 0 bases not matched to a gene. The CDR3 reads CASSPPDRGSGNTIYF. DNA of the CDR3: TGTGCCAGCTCACCACCGGACAGGGGCTCTGGAAACACCATATATTTT. The whole variable domain, remainder taken from reference TRBV18 and TRBJ1-3, is NAGVMQNPRHLVRRRGQEARLRCSPMKGHSHVYWYRQLPEEGLKFMVYLQKENIIDESGMPKERFSAEFPKEGPSILRIQQVVRGDSAAYFCASSPPDRGSGNTIYFGEGSWLTVV.

This clonotype was seen many times. V usage is TRBV28 and J usage is TRBJ2-1, with 7 positions matching TRBD1. V was pared by 2 bases and J by 6 bases, with 4 bases of the junction left unmatched. Germline CDR1 MDHEN, CDR2 SYDVKM. The CDR3 runs 14 residues. The CDR3 reads CASSLPRDSNEQFF. The DNA for the CDR3 is TGTGCCAGCAGTTTACCCCGGGACAGCAATGAGCAGTTCTTC.

This clonotype was observed many times. V is TRBV4-1 and J is TRBJ2-1, with TRBD1 as a possible D gene (5 bases). V was cut by 0 bases and J by 5 bases, with 11 bases left in between. Germline V gene data show CDR1 as MGHRA and CDR2 as YSYEKL. This CDR3 is built from 15 residues. The DNA of the CDR3 is TGCGCCAGCAGCCAAGATGCGGTGGGGCACAATGAGCAGTTCTTC. Translating it yields CASSQDAVGHNEQFF.

Remarks on this clonotype: An end of the junction differs from the germline gene, which may be a read error. The rearrangement uses TRBV7-8 and TRBJ1-2; TRBD1 matches at 8 bases. Germline values: CDR1 SGHVS, CDR2 FQNEAQ. The CDR3 is 16 residues long. The CDR3 sequence: CASSLALQGAGYGYTF. CDR3 DNA sequence: TGTGCCAGCAGCCTAGCGCTTCAGGGGGCAGGGTATGGCTACACCTTC.

The genes are TRBV28 and TRBJ2-1; D remains unclear. The germline V gene has CDR1 MDHEN and CDR2 SYDVKM. The CDR3 is made up of 12 amino acids. V shed 2 bases and J shed 8 bases, with 7 bases lying between them. Here the CDR3 reads CASSLIPDEQFF. The CDR3 DNA follows: TGTGCCAGCAGTTTAATTCCGGATGAGCAGTTCTTC.

This sequence joins TRBV20-1 and TRBJ2-7; 11 bases are a match to TRBD2. CDR3 size: 15 residues. V was pared by 2 bases and J by 2 bases, with 5 bases of the junction left unmatched. Germline V gene data show CDR1 as DFQATT and CDR2 as SNEGSKA (reference sequence). The DNA of the CDR3 is TGCAGTGCTAGATTAGCGGGGGGGATTACCTACGAGCAGTACGTC. It specifies CSARLAGGITYEQYV.

The chain carries TRBV5-1 and TRBJ1-2; no definite D call. The germline V gene encodes CDR1 SGHRS and CDR2 YFSETQ. With 1 base removed from V and 0 bases from J, the gap between germline ends came to 10 bases. The length of the CDR3 is 15 residues. CDR3 in amino acids: CASSLLTEANYGYTF. The DNA of the CDR3 is TGCGCCAGCAGCTTGCTGACTGAAGCTAACTATGGCTACACCTTC.

In its sample, this clonotype was seen many times. Here the CDR3 reads CASSSYRDRVYNEQFF. CDR3 coding DNA: TGTGCCAGCAGCTCCTACCGGGACAGGGTATACAATGAGCAGTTCTTC. The chain carries TRBV7-8 and TRBJ2-1; 9 positions agree with TRBD1. After removal of 4 bases from V and 4 bases from J, the junction contained 8 bases not matched to a gene. CDR1 and CDR2 (germline): SGHVS, FQNEAQ. The CDR3 consists of 16 residues.

In nucleotides, the CDR3 is TGCAGTGCTAGTTCGGCGGGGGGAAGCACAGATACGCAGTATTTT. Residues: CSASSAGGSTDTQYF. J is TRBJ2-3 and V is TRBV20-1; 8 positions agree with TRBD2. Germline CDR1 is DFQATT and CDR2 is SNEGSKA (reference sequence). There are 15 residues in the CDR3. J lost 0 bases, V lost 3 bases, and 5 bases had no gene match.

This clonotype was seen a few times. This sequence joins TRBV5-6 and TRBJ2-3, with 10 bases aligning to TRBD2. The germline CDR1 and CDR2 sequences are SGHDT and YYEEEE. The CDR3 runs to 17 residues. The V and J ends lost 1 base and 4 bases, in that order; junction bases with no gene match: 9. CDR3 sequence reads: CASSLLVAGGSADTQYF. The DNA for the CDR3 is TGTGCCAGCAGCTTGTTGGTAGCGGGAGGTTCCGCAGATACGCAGTATTTT.

This chain links TRBV7-9 with TRBJ2-1, with 12 bases lining up with TRBD2. The CDR3 spans 17 residues. Germline V gives CDR1 SEHNR, CDR2 FQNEAQ (reference sequence). J gave up 10 bases and V 7 bases, and 17 bases lay outside the gene matches. CDR3 residues: CASTTTSGRRSPYEQFF. For the CDR3, the DNA is TGTGCCAGCACCACGACTAGCGGGAGAAGGTCCCCATACGAGCAGTTCTTC.

This clonotype was counted ten times or more. V usage is TRBV4-1 and J usage is TRBJ2-7; the D gene is possibly TRBD2 (6 bases). The CDR3 is made up of 15 amino acids. CDR1 and CDR2 (germline): MGHRA, YSYEKL. V lost 1 base and J lost 2, with 12 bases in between. CDR3 sequence (DNA): TGCGCCAGCAGCCAAGTTTGGCGGGGTCCCTACGAGCAGTACGTC. It specifies CASSQVWRGPYEQYV.

This clonotype was counted a few times. V gene TRBV11-1 combines with J gene TRBJ2-5; D gene unclear. The CDR3 totals 13 residues. Germline V gene sequence: CDR1 SGHAT, CDR2 FQDESV (reference sequence). Trimming removed 11 bases from V and 4 bases from J, with 17 bases in between. The DNA of the CDR3 is TGTGCCGGAAAAGGGTATTCCGGAGAGACCCAGTACTTC. It codes for CAGKGYSGETQYF.

On this clonotype itself: With a much larger clone just one base away, this may be a read error. This sequence joins TRBV4-1 and TRBJ2-1, with 7 bases matching TRBD1. The CDR3 contains 16 residues. Germline CDR1 MGHRA, CDR2 YSYEKL. The CDR3 DNA follows: TGCGCCAGCGGCCAGGATCCCGGGACAGCTTACAATGAGCAGTTCTTC. Its translation is CASGQDPGTAYNEQFF.

The sample holds a few counts of this clonotype. The V gene is TRBV4-1, the J gene TRBJ1-1, with D possibly matching TRBD1 (6 bases). Per germline, CDR1 MGHRA and CDR2 YSYEKL. The V end was cut by 6 bases, the J end by 4 bases, with 18 bases between. The CDR3 totals 15 residues. CDR3 coding DNA: TGCGCCAGCAGTCTATCCCGGGGGGGCACCACTGAAGCTTTCTTT. Encoded protein: CASSLSRGGTTEAFF.

This clonotype was recorded at least ten times. The chain has TRBV27 and TRBJ2-3; D call uncertain. The V gene lost 4 bases and the J gene lost 6 bases, with 5 bases spanning the gap. Looked up from germline, CDR1 is MNHEY and CDR2 is SMNVEV (reference sequence). The CDR3 extends over 11 amino acids. CDR3 residues: CASSSRDTQYF. DNA for the CDR3: TGTGCCAGCAGTTCAAGGGATACGCAGTATTTT.

This chain uses TRBV20-1 with TRBJ2-3; 7 nucleotides line up with TRBD2. CDR3 length: 14 amino acids. The J segment lost 0 bases and the V segment lost 3 bases, leaving 3 bases of the junction unmatched. Per the germline V gene, CDR1 is DFQATT and CDR2 is SNEGSKA (reference sequence). This CDR3 reads CSASQLASTDTQYF. The CDR3 DNA reads as TGCAGTGCTAGTCAACTAGCGAGCACAGATACGCAGTATTTT.

In its sample, this clonotype was seen once. The chain links TRBV27 to TRBJ2-5, with 9 bases that match TRBD2. The V gene end was trimmed by 3 bases and the J gene end by 4 bases; junction bases not matched to a gene: 18. This CDR3 spans 19 amino acids. CDR1 MNHEY and CDR2 SMNVEV come from the germline V gene (reference sequence). DNA of the CDR3: TGTGCCAGCAGTTTGGTCAGGTTAGCGGGAGAGCCGGGTGGAGAGACCCAGTACTTC. Its translation is CASSLVRLAGEPGGETQYF.

The table lists this clonotype with many counts. This chain joins TRBV5-5 and TRBJ2-7; D gene uncertain. The CDR3 spans 15 residues. Looked up from germline, CDR1 is SGHKS and CDR2 is YYEKEE (reference sequence). Between the trimmed V and J ends, which lost 2 bases and 4 bases, there was a span of 16 bases. CDR3 protein: CASSFYHSENYEQYV. The DNA for the CDR3 is TGTGCCAGCAGCTTCTACCACAGCGAAAATTACGAGCAGTACGTC.

At least ten counts were recorded for this clonotype. The chain combines TRBV5-1 with TRBJ2-1; 12 bases map to TRBD2. The CDR3 extends over 17 amino acids. CDR1 and CDR2 (germline): SGHRS, YFSETQ. Trimming removed 3 bases from V and 2 bases from J; junction bases left unmatched: 6. The CDR3 is CASSWSASGRAYNEQFF. Written as DNA, the CDR3 is TGCGCCAGCAGCTGGTCGGCTAGCGGGAGGGCCTACAATGAGCAGTTCTTC. The full variable domain, its missing parts supplied by reference TRBV5-1 and TRBJ2-1, is KAGVTQTPRYLIKTRGQQVTLSCSPISGHRSVSWYQQTPGQGLQFLFEYFSETQRNKGNFPGRFSGRQFSNSRSEMNVSTLELGDSALYLCASSWSASGRAYNEQFFGPGTRLTVL.